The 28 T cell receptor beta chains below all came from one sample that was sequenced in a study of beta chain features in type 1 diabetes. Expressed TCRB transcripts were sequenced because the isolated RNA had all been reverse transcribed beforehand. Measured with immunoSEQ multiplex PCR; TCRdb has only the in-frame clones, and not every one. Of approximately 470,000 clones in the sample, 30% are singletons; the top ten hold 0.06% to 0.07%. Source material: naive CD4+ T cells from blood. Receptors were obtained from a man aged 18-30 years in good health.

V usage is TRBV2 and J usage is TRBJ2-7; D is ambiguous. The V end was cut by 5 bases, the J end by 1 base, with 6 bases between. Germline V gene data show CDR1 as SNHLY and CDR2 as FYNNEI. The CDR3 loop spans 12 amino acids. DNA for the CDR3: TGTGCCAGCAGTTGGTGGTCCTACGAGCAGTACTTC. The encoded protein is CASSWWSYEQYF.

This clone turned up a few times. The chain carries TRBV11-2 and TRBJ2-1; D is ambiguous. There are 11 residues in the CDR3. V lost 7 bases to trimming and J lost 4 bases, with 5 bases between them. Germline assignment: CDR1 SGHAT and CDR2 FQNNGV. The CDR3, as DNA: TGTGCCAGCACCGGATACAATGAGCAGTTCTTC. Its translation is CASTGYNEQFF.

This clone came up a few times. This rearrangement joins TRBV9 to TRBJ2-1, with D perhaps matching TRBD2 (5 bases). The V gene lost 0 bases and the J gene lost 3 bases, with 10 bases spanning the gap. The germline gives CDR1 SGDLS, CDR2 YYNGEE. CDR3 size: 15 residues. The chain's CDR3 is CASSVGSGYYNEQFF. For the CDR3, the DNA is TGTGCCAGCAGCGTAGGCAGCGGCTACTACAATGAGCAGTTCTTC.

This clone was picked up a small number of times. The CDR3 DNA reads TGTGCCAGCAGCCCGGGACTAGCGCTAAGCTCCTACAATGAGCAGTTCTTC. As protein: CASSPGLALSSYNEQFF. The V call is TRBV7-6, the J call TRBJ2-1; 10 nucleotides match TRBD2. The trim removed 5 bases at V and 0 bases at J, leaving 7 bases unmatched. This CDR3 has 17 amino acids. The germline V gene has CDR1 SGHVS and CDR2 FNYEAQ.

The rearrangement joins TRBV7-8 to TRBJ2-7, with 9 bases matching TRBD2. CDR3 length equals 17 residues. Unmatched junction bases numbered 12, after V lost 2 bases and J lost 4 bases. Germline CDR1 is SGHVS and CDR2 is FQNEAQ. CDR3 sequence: CASSLLRLADNTYEQYF. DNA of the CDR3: TGTGCCAGCAGCTTACTCCGACTAGCGGATAATACTTACGAGCAGTACTTC. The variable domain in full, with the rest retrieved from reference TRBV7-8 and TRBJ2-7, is GAGVSQSPRYKVAKRGQDVALRCDPISGHVSLFWYQQALGQGPEFLTYFQNEAQLDKSGLPSDRFFAERPEGSVSTLKIQRTQQEDSAVYLCASSLLRLADNTYEQYFGPGTRLTVT.

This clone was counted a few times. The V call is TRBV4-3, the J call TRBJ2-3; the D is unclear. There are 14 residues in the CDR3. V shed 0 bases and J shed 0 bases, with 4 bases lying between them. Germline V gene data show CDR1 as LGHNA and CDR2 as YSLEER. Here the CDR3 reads CASSQDHSTDTQYF. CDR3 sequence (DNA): TGCGCCAGCAGCCAAGATCACAGCACAGATACGCAGTATTTT.

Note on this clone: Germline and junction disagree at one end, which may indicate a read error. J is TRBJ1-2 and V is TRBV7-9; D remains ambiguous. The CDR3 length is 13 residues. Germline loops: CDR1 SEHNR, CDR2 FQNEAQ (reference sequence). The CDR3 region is CASSLVPISRPPF. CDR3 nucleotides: TGTGCCAGCAGCTTAGTTCCCATTTCACGGCCACCCTTC.

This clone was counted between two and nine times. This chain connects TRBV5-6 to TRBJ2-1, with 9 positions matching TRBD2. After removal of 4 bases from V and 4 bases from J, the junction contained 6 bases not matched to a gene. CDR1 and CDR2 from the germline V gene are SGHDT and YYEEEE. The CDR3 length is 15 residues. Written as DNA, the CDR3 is TGTGCCAGCAGCCCGACTAGCGGAATATACAATGAGCAGTTCTTC. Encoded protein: CASSPTSGIYNEQFF.

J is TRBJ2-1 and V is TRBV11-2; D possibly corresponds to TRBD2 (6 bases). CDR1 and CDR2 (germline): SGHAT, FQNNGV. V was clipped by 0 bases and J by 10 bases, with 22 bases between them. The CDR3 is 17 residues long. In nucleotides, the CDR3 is TGTGCCAGCAGCTTAGATTTGGCTAGCGCCTACCCGGAGGAGCAGTTCTTC. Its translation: CASSLDLASAYPEEQFF.

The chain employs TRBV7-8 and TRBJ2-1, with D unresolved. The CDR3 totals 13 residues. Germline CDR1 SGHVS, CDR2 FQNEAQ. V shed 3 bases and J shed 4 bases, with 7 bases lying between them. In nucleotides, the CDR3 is TGTGCCAGCAGCTTGGACGGATACAATGAGCAGTTCTTC. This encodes CASSLDGYNEQFF.

CDR3 bases: TGTGCCAGCAGCTCCGAGGGGGGACAGGGCGTTAGCTATGGCTACACCTTC. This codes for CASSSEGGQGVSYGYTF. The chain is built from TRBV7-9 and TRBJ1-2; TRBD1 matches 9 bases. The trim removed 4 bases at V and 4 bases at J, leaving 13 bases unmatched. The germline gives CDR1 SEHNR, CDR2 FQNEAQ (reference sequence). The CDR3 covers 17 residues.

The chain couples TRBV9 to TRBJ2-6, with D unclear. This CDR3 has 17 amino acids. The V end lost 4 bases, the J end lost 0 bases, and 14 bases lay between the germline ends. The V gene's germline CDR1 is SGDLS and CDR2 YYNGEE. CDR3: CASSTVSLISGANVLTF. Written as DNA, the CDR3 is TGTGCCAGCAGCACCGTCTCCCTTATCTCTGGGGCCAACGTCCTGACTTTC.

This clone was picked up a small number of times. CDR3 DNA: TGCGCCAGCAGCTTCCAGGGGGCGAGCACAGATACGCAGTATTTT. This gives the protein CASSFQGASTDTQYF. This chain joins TRBV5-1 and TRBJ2-3; 8 bases agree with TRBD1. Per the germline V gene, CDR1 is SGHRS and CDR2 is YFSETQ. J gave up 0 bases and V 2 bases, and 2 bases lay outside the gene matches. The CDR3 is 15 amino acids.

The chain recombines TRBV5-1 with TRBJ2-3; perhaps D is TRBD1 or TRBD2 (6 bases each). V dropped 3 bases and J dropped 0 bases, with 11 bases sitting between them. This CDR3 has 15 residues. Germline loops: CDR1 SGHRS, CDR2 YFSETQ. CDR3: CASSSGAISTDTQYF. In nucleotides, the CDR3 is TGCGCCAGCAGCTCGGGGGCCATAAGCACAGATACGCAGTATTTT. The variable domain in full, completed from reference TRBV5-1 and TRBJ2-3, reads KAGVTQTPRYLIKTRGQQVTLSCSPISGHRSVSWYQQTPGQGLQFLFEYFSETQRNKGNFPGRFSGRQFSNSRSEMNVSTLELGDSALYLCASSSGAISTDTQYFGPGTRLTVL.

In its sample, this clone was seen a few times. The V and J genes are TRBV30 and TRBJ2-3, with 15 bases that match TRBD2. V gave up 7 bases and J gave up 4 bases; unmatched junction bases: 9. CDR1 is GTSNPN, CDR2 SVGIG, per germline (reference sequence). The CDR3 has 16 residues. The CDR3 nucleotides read TGTGCCTACCAACTCGGACTAGCGGGAGGGCCAGATACGCAGTATTTT. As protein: CAYQLGLAGGPDTQYF.

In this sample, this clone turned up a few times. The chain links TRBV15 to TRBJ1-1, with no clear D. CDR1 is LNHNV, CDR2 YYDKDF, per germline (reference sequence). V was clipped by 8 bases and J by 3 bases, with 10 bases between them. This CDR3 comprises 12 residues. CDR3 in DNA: TGTGCCACCGACCACGGGTACACTGAAGCTTTCTTT. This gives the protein CATDHGYTEAFF. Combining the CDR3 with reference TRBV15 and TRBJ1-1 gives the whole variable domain DAMVIQNPRYQVTQFGKPVTLSCSQTLNHNVMYWYQQKSSQAPKLLFHYYDKDFNNEADTPDNFQSRRPNTSFCFLDIRSPGLGDTAMYLCATDHGYTEAFFGQGTRLTVV.

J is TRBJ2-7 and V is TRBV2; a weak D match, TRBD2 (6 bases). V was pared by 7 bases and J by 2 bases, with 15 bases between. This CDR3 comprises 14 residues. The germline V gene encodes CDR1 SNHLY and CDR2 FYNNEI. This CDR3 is CASTTEGVAYEQYF. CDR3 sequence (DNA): TGTGCCAGCACTACGGAGGGAGTTGCCTACGAGCAGTACTTC.

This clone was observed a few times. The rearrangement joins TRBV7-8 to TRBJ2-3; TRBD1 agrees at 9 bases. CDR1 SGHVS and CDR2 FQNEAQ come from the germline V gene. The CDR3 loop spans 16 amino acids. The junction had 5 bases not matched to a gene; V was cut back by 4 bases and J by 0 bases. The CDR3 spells CASSWPGTGSTDTQYF. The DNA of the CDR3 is TGTGCCAGCAGCTGGCCCGGGACAGGGAGCACAGATACGCAGTATTTT.

CDR3 amino acids: CASSLAGLAGSQFF. As DNA, the CDR3 is TGTGCCAGCAGCTTAGCGGGACTAGCGGGAAGTCAGTTCTTC. V and J are TRBV7-6 and TRBJ2-1, with 13 bases aligning to TRBD2. J gave up 13 bases and V 0 bases, and 3 bases lay outside the gene matches. Per the germline V gene, CDR1 is SGHVS and CDR2 is FNYEAQ. This CDR3 comprises 14 residues.

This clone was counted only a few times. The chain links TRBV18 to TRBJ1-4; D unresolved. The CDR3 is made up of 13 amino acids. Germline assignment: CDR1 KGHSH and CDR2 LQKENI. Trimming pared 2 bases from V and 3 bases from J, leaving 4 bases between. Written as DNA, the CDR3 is TGTGCCAGCTCACCAGATGCTAATGAAAAACTGTTTTTT. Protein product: CASSPDANEKLFF.

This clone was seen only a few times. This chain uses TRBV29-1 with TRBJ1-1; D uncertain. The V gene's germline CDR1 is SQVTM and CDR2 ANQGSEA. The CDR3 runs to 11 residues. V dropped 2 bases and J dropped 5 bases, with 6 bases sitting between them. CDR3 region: CSVEKTTEAFF. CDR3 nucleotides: TGCAGCGTTGAAAAAACGACTGAAGCTTTCTTT.

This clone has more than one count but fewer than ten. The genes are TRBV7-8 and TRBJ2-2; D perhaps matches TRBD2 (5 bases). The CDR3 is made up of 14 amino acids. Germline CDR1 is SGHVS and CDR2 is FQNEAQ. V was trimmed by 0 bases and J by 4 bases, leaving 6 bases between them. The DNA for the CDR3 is TGTGCCAGCAGCTTAGCGGGAGTCACCGGGGAGCTGTTTTTT. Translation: CASSLAGVTGELFF.

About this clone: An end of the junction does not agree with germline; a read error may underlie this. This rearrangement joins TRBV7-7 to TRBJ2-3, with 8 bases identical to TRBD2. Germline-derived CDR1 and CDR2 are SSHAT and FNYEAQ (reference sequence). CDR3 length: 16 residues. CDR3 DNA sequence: TGTGCTAGCAGCTTCCGTAGCGGGAACGGGGCAGATACGCAGTATTTT. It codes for CASSFRSGNGADTQYF.

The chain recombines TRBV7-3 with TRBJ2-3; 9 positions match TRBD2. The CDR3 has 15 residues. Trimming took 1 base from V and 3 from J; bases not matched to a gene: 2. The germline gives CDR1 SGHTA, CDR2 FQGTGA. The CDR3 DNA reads TGTGCCAGCAGCTTAAGTAGCGGGAGAACAGATACGCAGTATTTT. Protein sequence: CASSLSSGRTDTQYF.

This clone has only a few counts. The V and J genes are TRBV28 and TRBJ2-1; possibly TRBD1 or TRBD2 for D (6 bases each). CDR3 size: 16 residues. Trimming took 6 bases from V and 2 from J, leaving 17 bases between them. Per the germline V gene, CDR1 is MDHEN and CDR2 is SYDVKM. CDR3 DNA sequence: TGTGCCAGCAGCAGTCCGGGGGCCGCACCCTACAATGAGCAGTTCTTC. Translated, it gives CASSSPGAAPYNEQFF.

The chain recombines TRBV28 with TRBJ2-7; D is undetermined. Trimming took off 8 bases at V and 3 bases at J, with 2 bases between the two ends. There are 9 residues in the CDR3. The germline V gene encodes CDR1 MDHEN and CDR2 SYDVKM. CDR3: CASGYEQYF. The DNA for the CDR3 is TGTGCCAGCGGCTACGAGCAGTACTTC.

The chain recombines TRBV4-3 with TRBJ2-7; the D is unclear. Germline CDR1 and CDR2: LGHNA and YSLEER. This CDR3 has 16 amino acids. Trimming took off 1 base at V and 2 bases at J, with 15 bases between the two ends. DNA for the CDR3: TGCGCCAGCAGCCAAGGTATTCCGTGGGGAACCTACGAGCAGTACTTC. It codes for CASSQGIPWGTYEQYF.

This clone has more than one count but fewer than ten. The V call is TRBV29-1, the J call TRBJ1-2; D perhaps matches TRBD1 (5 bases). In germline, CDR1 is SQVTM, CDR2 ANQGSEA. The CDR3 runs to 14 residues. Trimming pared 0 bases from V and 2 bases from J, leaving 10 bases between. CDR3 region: CSVEDYRRNYGYTF. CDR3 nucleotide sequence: TGCAGCGTTGAAGATTACAGGAGAAACTATGGCTACACCTTC. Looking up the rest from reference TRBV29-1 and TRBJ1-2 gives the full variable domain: SAVISQKPSRDICQRGTSLTIQCQVDSQVTMMFWYRQQPGQSLTLIATANQGSEATYESGFVIDKFPISRPNLTFSTLTVSNMSPEDSSIYLCSVEDYRRNYGYTFGSGTRLTVV.